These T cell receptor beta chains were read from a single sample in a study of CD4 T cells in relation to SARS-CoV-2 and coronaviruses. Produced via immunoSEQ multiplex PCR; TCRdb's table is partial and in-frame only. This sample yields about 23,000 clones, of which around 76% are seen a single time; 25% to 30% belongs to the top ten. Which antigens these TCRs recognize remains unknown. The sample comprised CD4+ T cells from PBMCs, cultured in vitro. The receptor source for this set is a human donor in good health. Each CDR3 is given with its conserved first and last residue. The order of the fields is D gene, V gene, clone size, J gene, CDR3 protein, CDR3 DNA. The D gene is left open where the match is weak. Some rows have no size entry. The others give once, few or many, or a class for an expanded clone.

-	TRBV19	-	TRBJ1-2	CASTTGNNYGYTF	TGTGCCAGTACTACAGGGAATAACTATGGCTACACCTTC
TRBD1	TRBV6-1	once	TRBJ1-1	CASSEDRGVWRNTEAFF	TGTGCCAGCAGTGAAGACAGGGGAGTTTGGAGGAACACTGAAGCTTTCTTT
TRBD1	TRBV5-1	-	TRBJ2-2	CASSSGTEGTGELFF	TGCGCCAGCAGCTCAGGGACAGAGGGCACCGGGGAGCTGTTTTTT
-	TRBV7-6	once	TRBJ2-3	CASSLGPQDTQYF	TGTGCCAGCAGCTTAGGCCCCCAGGATACGCAGTATTTT
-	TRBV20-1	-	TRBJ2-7	CSARGRYEQYF	TGCAGTGCTAGAGGACGATACGAGCAGTACTTC
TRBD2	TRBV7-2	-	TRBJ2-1	CASSLRLAGLSYNEQFF	TGTGCCAGCAGCTTGAGACTAGCGGGTTTAAGTTACAATGAGCAGTTCTTC
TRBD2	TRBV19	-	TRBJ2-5	CASSMTSGSRQETQYF	TGTGCCAGTAGTATGACTAGCGGGAGTAGGCAAGAGACCCAGTACTTC
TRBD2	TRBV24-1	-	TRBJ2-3	CATSDPGTSGRVSDTQYF	TGTGCCACCAGTGATCCCGGGACTAGCGGGAGGGTGTCGGATACGCAGTATTTT
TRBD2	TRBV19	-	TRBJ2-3	CASSTAGGFGTQYF	TGTGCCAGTAGTACCGCGGGGGGGTTTGGGACGCAGTATTTT
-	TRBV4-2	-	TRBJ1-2	CASSQDSGTYGYTF	TGTGCCAGCAGCCAAGATTCAGGGACCTATGGCTACACCTTC
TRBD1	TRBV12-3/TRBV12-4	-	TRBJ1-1	CASSWDRTEAFF	TGTGCCAGCAGTTGGGACAGAACTGAAGCTTTCTTT
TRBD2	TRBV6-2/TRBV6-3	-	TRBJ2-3	CASSPGGPSDTQYF	TGTGCCAGCAGTCCGGGAGGGCCGTCGGATACGCAGTATTTT
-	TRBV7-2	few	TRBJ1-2	CASSFSTDYGYTF	TGTGCCAGCAGCTTCTCTACAGACTATGGCTACACCTTC
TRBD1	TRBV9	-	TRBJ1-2	CASSAGTGLSYGYTF	TGTGCCAGCAGCGCGGGGACAGGGTTGTCCTATGGCTACACCTTC
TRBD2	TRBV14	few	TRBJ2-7	CASSQGRPGGREQYF	TGTGCCAGCAGCCAAGGGAGGCCGGGAGGGAGGGAGCAGTACTTC
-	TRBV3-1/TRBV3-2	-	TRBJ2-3	CASSPLGGGATDTQYF	TGTGCCAGCAGCCCCCTAGGGGGGGGTGCCACAGATACGCAGTATTTT
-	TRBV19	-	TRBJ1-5	CASSIVPSRNQPQHF	TGTGCCAGTAGTATAGTTCCAAGCCGCAATCAGCCCCAGCATTTT
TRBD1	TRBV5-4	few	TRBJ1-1	CASSLDRGLTEAFF	TGTGCCAGCAGCTTGGACAGGGGGCTCACTGAAGCTTTCTTT
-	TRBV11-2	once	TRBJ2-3	CASSLWGGWTDTQYF	TGTGCCAGCAGCTTATGGGGGGGCTGGACAGATACGCAGTATTTT
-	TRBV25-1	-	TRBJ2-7	CASSEGVGLEQYF	TGTGCCAGCAGTGAAGGGGTGGGCCTCGAGCAGTACTTC
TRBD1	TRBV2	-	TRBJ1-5	CASRPDRGTQPQHF	TGTGCCAGCAGACCCGACAGGGGGACTCAGCCCCAGCATTTT
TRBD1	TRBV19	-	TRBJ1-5	CASTGESNQPQHF	TGTGCCAGCACAGGGGAGTCCAATCAGCCCCAGCATTTT
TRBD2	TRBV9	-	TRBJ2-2	CASSVVPSGNTGELFF	TGTGCCAGCAGCGTGGTCCCTAGCGGGAACACCGGGGAGCTGTTTTTT
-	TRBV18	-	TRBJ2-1	CASSLNPFKDYNEQFF	TGTGCCAGCTCACTAAACCCGTTTAAAGACTACAATGAGCAGTTCTTC
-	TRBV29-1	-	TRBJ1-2	CSVGPRQANYGYTF	TGCAGCGTTGGCCCCCGACAGGCTAACTATGGCTACACCTTC
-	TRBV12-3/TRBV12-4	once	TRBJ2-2	CASSLTAGELFF	TGTGCCAGCAGTTTAACGGCTGGGGAGCTGTTTTTT
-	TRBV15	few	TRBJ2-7	CATSVSQGLSYEQYF	TGTGCCACCAGCGTCTCACAGGGTCTGTCCTACGAGCAGTACTTC
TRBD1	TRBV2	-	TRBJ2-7	CASNRDRDREQYF	TGTGCCAGCAATAGGGACAGGGACCGCGAGCAGTACTTC
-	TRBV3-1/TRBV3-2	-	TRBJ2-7	CASSQAFGEVYEQYF	TGTGCCAGCAGCCAAGCATTCGGCGAGGTCTACGAGCAGTACTTC
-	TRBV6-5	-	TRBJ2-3	CASRLTDTQYF	TGTGCCAGCAGGCTGACAGATACGCAGTATTTT
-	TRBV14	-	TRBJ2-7	CASSRSASDSYEQYF	TGTGCCAGCAGCCGTAGTGCTAGCGACTCCTACGAGCAGTACTTC
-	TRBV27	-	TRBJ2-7	CASSSGLSYEQYF	TGTGCCAGCAGTTCGGGACTGAGCTACGAGCAGTACTTC
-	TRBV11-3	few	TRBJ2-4	CASSLVRDSLQYF	TGTGCCAGCAGCTTAGTTCGAGACTCCCTTCAGTACTTC
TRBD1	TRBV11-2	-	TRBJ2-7	CASRHTGGTIYEQYF	TGTGCCAGCAGGCATACAGGGGGGACCATCTACGAGCAGTACTTC
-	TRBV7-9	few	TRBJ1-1	CASSGGTENTEAFF	TGTGCCAGCAGCGGCGGGACGGAGAACACTGAAGCTTTCTTT
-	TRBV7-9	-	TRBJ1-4	CASSLGSEGRREKLFF	TGTGCCAGCAGCTTAGGTTCTGAAGGCCGGAGGGAAAAACTGTTTTTT
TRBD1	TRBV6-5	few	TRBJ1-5	CASSHRGRDNQPQHF	TGTGCCAGCAGTCACAGGGGTAGGGACAATCAGCCCCAGCATTTT
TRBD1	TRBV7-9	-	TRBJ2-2	CASSRGQGNTGELFF	TGTGCCAGCAGCCGGGGACAGGGTAACACCGGGGAGCTGTTTTTT
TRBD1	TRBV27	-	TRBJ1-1	CASSSGQGAITEAFF	TGTGCCAGCAGTTCCGGACAGGGGGCTATAACTGAAGCTTTCTTT
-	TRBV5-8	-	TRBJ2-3	CASSLGGRLDTQYF	TGTGCCAGCAGCTTGGGGGGGCGCCTAGATACGCAGTATTTT
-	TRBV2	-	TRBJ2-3	CASRGGAFTDTQYF	TGTGCCAGCAGGGGGGGGGCATTTACAGATACGCAGTATTTT
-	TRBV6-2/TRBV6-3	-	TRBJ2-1	CASSRYGITYNEQFF	TGTGCCAGCAGCCGTTATGGGATTACCTACAATGAGCAGTTCTTC
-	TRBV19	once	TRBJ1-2	CASSTGEGRYGYTF	TGTGCCAGTAGTACTGGGGAGGGACGCTATGGCTACACCTTC